This T cell receptor (beta chain) was identified in a study of T cell responses to AZD1222 COVID-19 vaccine. The CDR3 spans 15 residues. Trimming at V came to 2 bases and at J to 3 bases, leaving 0 bases not matched to a gene. Germline values: CDR1 MRHNA, CDR2 SNTAGT. Assay: immunoSEQ multiplex PCR; the TCRdb copy retains only in-frame clones and omits some. The data contain over 150,000 clones, 86% of them singletons. This clone occurred once. Sequenced material: peripheral blood, taken on day 0 of MenACWY control vaccination. The rearrangement links TRBV6-4 to TRBJ2-3; TRBD2 agrees at 12 bases. The origin of this receptor is an adult in good health. CDR3 coding DNA: TGTGCCAGCAGTGACGGGACTAGCGGGACAGATACGCAGTATTTT. Amino acid sequence: CASSDGTSGTDTQYF.